This T cell receptor (beta chain) was retrieved from a study of blood T cells in healthy people across ages. Study-level results: Diversity was estimated from one million T cells, and these estimates were considered underestimates. What prevented conclusive comparison of naive and antigen-experienced cells was that PBMCs were unsorted.

The second PCR ran about 6 to 12 cycles with a sample-barcoded 5' primer and J-beta primers. Each cDNA molecule received a tag from a template-switch adaptor that had 12 random nucleotides. MiXCR, applied by TCRdb to the 5' RACE reads, yields one record per CDR3 protein. The sample gives about 680,000 distinct CDR3 sequences, around 45% of which show up once; roughly a third is in the top ten. Worth noting for this clonotype: Its antigen is unidentified.

Germline V gene lookup returns CDR1 DFQATT and CDR2 SNEGSKA (reference sequence). The CDR3 is 15 residues long. V shed 3 bases and J 4 bases; nucleotides not matched to a gene: 9. The sequenced sample was blood. The TCR originated in a woman aged 60-75 years in good health. The chain employs TRBV20-1 and TRBJ1-5; the match to TRBD1 covers 7 bases. The CDR3 nucleotides are TGCAGTGCTAGTTCAACAGGGGAATGGAATCAGCCCCAGCATTTT. Translating gives CSASSTGEWNQPQHF.